This T cell receptor beta chain was recorded in a study of blood T cell repertoires in COVID-19. This CDR3 region has 15 residues. Germline CDR1 and CDR2: SGHRS and YFSETQ. Trimming pared 4 bases from V and 0 bases from J, leaving 13 bases between. Some clones are missing from TCRdb's copy, which holds only in-frame ones; the method was immunoSEQ multiplex PCR. The profile covers more than 75,000 clones, with around 90% appearing a single time and 8.1% taken by the ten largest. This clone was observed once. Sequenced sample: peripheral blood. The TCR sequence derives from a woman in her 70s with acute or convalescent COVID-19. The V and J genes are TRBV5-1 and TRBJ1-2; weak D call: TRBD1 (5 bases). CDR3: CASSPEQDSNYGYTF. In nucleotides, the CDR3 is TGCGCCAGCAGCCCCGAACAGGATTCTAACTATGGCTACACCTTC.